A selection of T cell receptor beta chains follows, all from one sample in a study of technical replicates of blood from several donors. The data were produced by immunoSEQ multiplex PCR, yet TCRdb's version contains in-frame clones alone and is incomplete. The sample carries more than 65,000 clones, 97% recorded once. Sequencing was carried out using T cells isolated from PBMCs. Every receptor here comes from a human donor in good health. Each CDR3 is given without its conserved first and last residue.

12 | TRBJ2-7 | TRBV5-4 | ASSNQRTTYEQY
12 | TRBJ1-2 | TRBV4-1 | ASSQDPGAAGYT
10 | TRBJ1-5 | TRBV15 | ATSPGAQPQH
16 | TRBJ2-1 | TRBV18 | ASSPSLTGESAYNEQF
15 | TRBJ1-5 | TRBV11-2 | ASSLDIYGDRGQPQH
13 | TRBJ2-7 | TRBV5-4 | ASSLGLASSYEQY
11 | TRBJ1-5 | TRBV28 | ASRLTANQPQH
12 | TRBJ2-7 | TRBV9 | ASSPHSDSYEQY
13 | TRBJ1-2 | TRBV6-5 | ASSPDRGRSYGYT
10 | TRBJ2-3 | TRBV2 | ASSELSDTQY
13 | TRBJ2-3 | TRBV9 | ASSFGVATADTQY
13 | TRBJ1-5 | TRBV11-2 | ASSLGQGSNQPQH
15 | TRBJ1-1 | TRBV19 | ASSPGRGRRGNTEAF
10 | TRBJ2-3 | TRBV13 | ASSDETDTQY
12 | TRBJ2-7 | TRBV28 | ASSLGHGSYEQY
9 | TRBJ1-1 | TRBV30 | ACPGQGEAF
11 | TRBJ1-5 | TRBV11-2 | ASSTQRDQPQH
15 | TRBJ2-1 | TRBV5-1 | ASSSWPGQGKDNEQF
14 | TRBJ2-1 | TRBV12-5 | ASGPSLAGSYNEQF
12 | TRBJ2-2 | TRBV5-4 | ASSWDSEAGELF
16 | TRBJ2-6 | TRBV4-1 | ASSFGQGAFSGANVLT
12 | TRBJ2-3 | TRBV2 | ASVSGLSTDTQY
11 | TRBJ2-1 | TRBV11-3 | ASSLGASNEQF
11 | TRBJ1-5 | TRBV5-6 | ASSLYGGQPQH
13 | TRBJ2-3 | TRBV27 | ASSLSKQRTDTQY
12 | TRBJ1-5 | TRBV5-1 | ASSAGGGDQPQH
12 | TRBJ2-7 | TRBV7-9 | ASRGQGGTYEQY
13 | TRBJ2-1 | TRBV7-2 | ASRVPGLAGGKQF
10 | TRBJ2-5 | TRBV30 | AWSPFQETQY
17 | TRBJ2-7 | TRBV11-3 | ASSLGKALAGTIRYEQY
11 | TRBJ1-1 | TRBV30 | AWGGQGGTEAF
12 | TRBJ2-3 | TRBV28 | ASIDRGSRDTQY
15 | TRBJ2-7 | TRBV5-6 | ASSLLSGNLNLDEQY
13 | TRBJ2-7 | TRBV28 | ASSFAGGNSYEQY
14 | TRBJ1-1 | TRBV9 | ASSSATGGAATEAF
11 | TRBJ2-4 | TRBV11-3 | ASIDRGRNIQY
13 | TRBJ2-5 | TRBV6-1 | ASSEAGGNGETQY
12 | TRBJ2-7 | TRBV6-5 | ASSYAGSLAEQY
13 | TRBJ1-2 | TRBV11-2 | ASSLNRVKDYGYT
13 | TRBJ1-1 | TRBV4-3 | ASTPSRGANTEAF
14 | TRBJ1-2 | TRBV14 | ASSRSALGGDYGYT
12 | TRBJ1-1 | TRBV30 | AWSSQDRNTEAF
12 | TRBJ2-6 | TRBV28 | ASIGPSGANVLT
12 | TRBJ1-1 | TRBV7-3 | ASSPGQWGTEAF
11 | TRBJ1-2 | TRBV2 | ASSSTGDYGYT
13 | TRBJ2-1 | TRBV13 | ASSLGLAGPNEQF
12 | TRBJ1-2 | TRBV7-2 | ASSLTGGWDGYT
13 | TRBJ2-2 | TRBV2 | ASSARLPGTGELF
12 | TRBJ2-6 | TRBV27 | ASSLYSGANVLT
14 | TRBJ2-3 | TRBV9 | ASSVIPGGITDTQY
15 | TRBJ1-4 | TRBV9 | ASSLRQGIEAKEKLF
15 | TRBJ2-2 | TRBV10-3 | AISETKRITHTGELF
13 | TRBJ2-3 | TRBV19 | ASSIMEDLPDTQY
11 | TRBJ1-5 | TRBV6-6 | ASSKDRAQPQH
11 | TRBJ1-2 | TRBV19 | ADYTGPRGGYT